Listed below are T cell receptor beta chains from one sample, sequenced in a study of control samples from healthy donors and cancer patients. Measured with immunoSEQ multiplex PCR; TCRdb has only the in-frame clones, and not every one. The data hold 100,000 or so clones, with more than 85% observed a single time. The source material was blood. These receptors were collected from a woman aged 45-60 years in good health. CDR3s leave out the opening cysteine and the closing phenylalanine or tryptophan. Clone size is given for some rows only: seen once, a few or many times, or a class if the clone is expanded.

TRBJ2-6 | TRBV2 | NA | ASSVGDAVRANVLT
TRBJ1-4 | TRBV20-1 | NA | STSGSGKLF
TRBJ2-1 | TRBV4-3 | NA | ASSQDGGSYNEQF
TRBJ1-5 | TRBV6-5 | medium-sized | ASSYSGQPQH
TRBJ1-4 | TRBV7-9 | NA | ASSFQSSTNEKLF
TRBJ1-3 | TRBV5-8 | NA | ASSLGGGNKVRGSGNTIY
TRBJ2-5 | TRBV19 | NA | ASSFGQRIGETQY
TRBJ2-7 | TRBV27 | NA | ASSFFPVQGFYEQY
TRBJ1-2 | TRBV7-8 | NA | ASSPSPQTGTYGYT
TRBJ2-3 | TRBV19 | once | ASSAPGRYSTDTQY
TRBJ2-1 | TRBV4-3 | NA | ASSQFLAGVEIDEQF
TRBJ2-7 | TRBV12-3/TRBV12-4 | NA | ASSLGDFGQY
TRBJ2-3 | TRBV5-8 | NA | ASSVERATDTQY
TRBJ1-1 | TRBV29-1 | NA | SAGQGDRTEAF
TRBJ1-5 | TRBV25-1 | NA | ASSTDRYSNQPQH
TRBJ2-1 | TRBV4-3 | NA | ASSQTPWTVNEQF
TRBJ1-2 | TRBV10-1 | few | ASSESPDGYYGYT
TRBJ2-1 | TRBV4-1 | NA | ASSHRREQF
TRBJ2-2 | TRBV5-4 | NA | ASSQPTIAGDKAGELF
TRBJ2-5 | TRBV6-2/TRBV6-3 | NA | ASSYVQGGETQY
TRBJ1-2 | TRBV24-1 | NA | ATSDRTAGYGYT
TRBJ2-1 | TRBV6-2/TRBV6-3 | few | ASSSSGSTDEQF
TRBJ1-2 | TRBV7-8 | NA | ASSYPGQEEHGYT
TRBJ1-2 | TRBV9 | NA | ASSTPQGARGYT
TRBJ1-4 | TRBV27 | NA | ASRNGDRFNEKLF
TRBJ1-2 | TRBV6-5 | NA | ASGSQGGAYGYT
TRBJ2-7 | TRBV19 | NA | ASSHDREGEQY
TRBJ1-6 | TRBV30 | NA | AWSVLRGGESPLH
TRBJ2-3 | TRBV10-3 | NA | AISAPGLAGGRDTQY
TRBJ1-5 | TRBV6-1 | NA | ASSEWRTARGNQPQH
TRBJ2-3 | TRBV7-6 | NA | ASKKGGDTQY
TRBJ2-1 | TRBV18 | few | ASYPGGAGINEQF
TRBJ1-2 | TRBV5-6 | NA | ASSLFPGGYGYT
TRBJ2-1 | TRBV7-2 | NA | ASRAGLAAHNEQF
TRBJ1-5 | TRBV4-1 | NA | ASGKVDYSNQPQH
TRBJ1-5 | TRBV6-2/TRBV6-3 | NA | ASSSYQGGQPQH
TRBJ1-2 | TRBV30 | NA | AWNEGSNYGYT
TRBJ2-5 | TRBV7-2 | once | ASSLLVLAGQETQY
TRBJ1-2 | TRBV6-5 | NA | ASTPEGGSVYGYT
TRBJ2-3 | TRBV2 | NA | ASSPSGGPTDTQY
TRBJ1-4 | TRBV11-2 | few | ASSQHRPQLF
TRBJ1-1 | TRBV6-6 | NA | ASTTYGETEAF
TRBJ2-5 | TRBV5-4 | NA | ASSLNGFGQETQY
TRBJ1-3 | TRBV12-5 | NA | ASGLTKDRETGNTIY
TRBJ1-4 | TRBV2 | NA | ASRRGQGGKLF
TRBJ1-2 | TRBV7-2 | NA | ASSLPGTGHYGYT
TRBJ1-4 | TRBV3-1/TRBV3-2 | NA | ASSPRQTLEKLF
TRBJ1-5 | TRBV18 | once | ASSPLGRSDQPQH
TRBJ2-5 | TRBV5-1 | NA | ASNAGQWQETQY
TRBJ1-5 | TRBV5-8 | NA | ASIRRRGQLSNQPQH